This TCR beta chain was captured in a study of Ad26.COV2.S vaccination and SARS-CoV-2 variants. Regarding treatment: around 19 received Ad26.COV2.S at low or high dose, single or two shots; five or six received placebo; per-sample allocation not given. All samples were drawn on day 63, counting from the first vaccine or placebo injection. TCRdb keeps only in-frame clones here, not all; method: immunoSEQ multiplex PCR. Of hundreds of thousands of clones listed, more than 80% are singletons. Trimming took 5 bases from V and 4 from J; bases not matched to a gene: 4. CDR1 and CDR2 from the germline V gene are KGHDR and SFDVKD. The CDR3 is 14 amino acids.

The specimen comprised peripheral blood, sampled in a trial of Ad26.COV2.S vaccine versus placebo. The chain couples TRBV24-1 to TRBJ1-5; 7 bases align to TRBD1. The receptor was derived from a person aged 18-65 years who received the Ad26.COV2.S COVID-19 vaccine or a placebo. For the CDR3, the DNA is TGTGCCACCAGTGTTACAGGGGATAATCAGCCCCAGCATTTT. Residues: CATSVTGDNQPQHF.